The 4 T cell receptor beta chains listed next were all sequenced from one sample in a study of cytomegalovirus exposure and HLA in healthy donors. The data were produced by immunoSEQ multiplex PCR, yet TCRdb's version contains in-frame clones alone and is incomplete. This repertoire shows roughly 98,000 clones, roughly 90% found once; its top ten account for about 6%. Sequencing used PBMCs. All receptors come from a young man in good health and CMV-seropositive.

V gene TRBV10-2 combines with J gene TRBJ1-5, with a weak D call TRBD1 (6 bases). V gave up 2 bases and J gave up 1 base, with 9 bases separating them. The CDR3 is made up of 15 amino acids. Germline CDR1 WSHSY, CDR2 SAAADI. The CDR3 loop reads CASSEQGKSNQPQHF. CDR3 sequence (DNA): TGCGCCAGCAGTGAGCAGGGGAAGAGCAATCAGCCCCAGCATTTT.

The gene calls are TRBV10-1 and TRBJ2-7, with 11 bases that match TRBD2. V dropped 0 bases and J dropped 5; count of bases not matched to a gene: 3. The germline gives CDR1 WNHNN, CDR2 SYGVQD (reference sequence). This CDR3 has 15 amino acids. The chain's CDR3 is CASSESGTSGNEQYF. The CDR3 DNA is TGCGCCAGCAGTGAGTCAGGGACTAGCGGAAACGAGCAGTACTTC.

The V call is TRBV7-9, the J call TRBJ2-7; D is undetermined. V was pared by 2 bases and J by 3 bases, with 5 bases between. The V gene's germline CDR1 is SEHNR and CDR2 FQNEAQ (reference sequence). CDR3 length: 12 residues. CDR3 sequence reads: CASSLSYYEQYF. The DNA for the CDR3 is TGTGCCAGCAGCTTATCGTACTACGAGCAGTACTTC.

The chain couples TRBV5-1 to TRBJ2-6, with 8 bases matching TRBD1. V shed 3 bases, J shed 0 bases, and the junction held 11 bases outside the gene matches. CDR1 is SGHRS, CDR2 YFSETQ, per germline. The CDR3 is made up of 19 amino acids. CDR3 bases: TGCGCCAGCAGCTGGGCAGCCGGACAGGGAATCTCTGGGGCCAACGTCCTGACTTTC. Residues: CASSWAAGQGISGANVLTF.